This T cell receptor (beta chain) stems from a study of blood T cells in healthy people across ages. Study in general: Capturing about one barcoded beta molecule per two T cells was achieved by template switching.

Through a sample-barcoded 5' primer and a J-beta primer mix, a second PCR was run for roughly 7 to 12 cycles. Each CDR3 protein gets one entry after TCRdb re-called the 5' RACE reads with MiXCR. This sample has about 780,000 distinct CDR3 sequences, with around 68% found just once. Whole-study findings and limits: Naive T cell percentage showed a strong correlation with TCR beta diversity. Roughly linear declines in TCR beta diversity per million T cells occurred with age.

Germline V CDR1 and CDR2: MNHEY, SVGEGT. The CDR3 length is 15 residues. With respect to this clonotype: Its antigen is unidentified. The junction shows a germline mismatch at one end, possibly a read error.

This chain connects TRBV6-2 or TRBV6-3 to TRBJ2-5; D is ambiguous. Sequenced input: blood. This TCR was recovered from a man younger than 45 in good health. CDR3 region: CGSSPMGTWSETQYF. The CDR3 region has the DNA TGTGGCAGCAGTCCCATGGGAACATGGTCAGAGACCCAGTACTTC.